This T cell receptor beta chain was retrieved from a study of vaccination effects on CD4 cells after COVID-19. Whole-study context: In the ViraFEST assay, antigen-specific CD4+ clonotypes were identified by expansion after peptide-pool stimulation.

Trimming removed 5 bases from V and 1 base from J, with 15 bases in between. The length of the CDR3 is 15 residues. Germline V gene lookup returns CDR1 MNHEY and CDR2 SVGAGI. Cultured cells yielded isolated CD4+ T cells after less than 11 days. Sequencing was performed with immunoSEQ multiplex PCR; in TCRdb, only in-frame clones are kept and a portion is missing. The sample consists of fewer than 35,000 clones, 70% of them appearing once. To note about this clone: Its target is unknown.

The sequence was obtained from a human donor who received a COVID-19 vaccine. The source was CD4+ T cells from PBMCs cultured without peptide, collected before COVID-19 vaccination. The V gene is TRBV6-5, the J gene TRBJ2-7, with D perhaps matching TRBD1 (6 bases). The CDR3 reads CASSRTVGTSYEQYF. The CDR3 coding sequence is TGTGCCAGCAGTCGAACCGTGGGGACATCCTACGAGCAGTACTTC.